The 27 T cell receptor beta chains below all came from one sample that was sequenced in a study of CD8 T cells in ankylosing spondylitis. Findings and limits, study-wide: Blood from ankylosing spondylitis patients appeared to carry a characteristic roughly 8-variant TCR beta motif.

TCRdb re-derived calls from the 5' RACE reads in MiXCR, one entry per CDR3 protein. The top ten hold under 45% of the sample, which has fewer than 250,000 distinct CDR3 sequences, around 19% seen once. The antigens for these receptors are not known. Sequencing used blood, either unsorted or a sorted T cell fraction (not recorded which). These receptors came from a male donor with ankylosing spondylitis.

This clonotype was counted only a few times. The J gene is TRBJ1-2, the V gene TRBV20-1, with unresolved D. CDR1 DFQATT and CDR2 SNEGSKA come from the germline V gene (reference sequence). The CDR3 totals 17 residues. V was cut by 1 base and J by 2 bases, with 20 bases left in between. CDR3 amino acids: CSARAREDYNPNYGYTF. The CDR3 DNA follows: TGCAGTGCTAGAGCCCGGGAGGATTACAACCCCAACTATGGCTACACCTTC.

This clonotype was counted only a few times. The chain combines TRBV4-1 with TRBJ2-7; D gene unclear. Germline V CDR1 and CDR2: MGHRA, YSYEKL. V was pared by 2 bases and J by 3 bases, with 14 bases between. The CDR3 spans 15 residues. CDR3 sequence: CASSQPGLAIYEQYF. CDR3 coding DNA: TGCGCCAGCAGCCAACCGGGCCTTGCTATCTACGAGCAGTACTTC.

This clonotype showed up many times. The chain uses TRBV29-1 and TRBJ2-3; 9 bases match TRBD2. From germline, CDR1 is SQVTM and CDR2 ANQGSEA. CDR3 size: 14 residues. V shed 4 bases, J shed 2 bases, and the junction held 4 bases outside the gene matches. The CDR3 bases are TGCAGCGTTGTAGCGGGGGATGTCACAGATACGCAGTATTTT. Translating gives CSVVAGDVTDTQYF.

This clonotype was observed a few times. The CDR3 protein is CASSLFSYSPLHF. DNA for the CDR3: TGTGCCAGCAGTTTATTCAGTTATTCACCCCTCCACTTT. J is TRBJ1-6 and V is TRBV12-3 or TRBV12-4; unclear D gene. With 2 bases removed from V and 8 bases from J, the gap between germline ends came to 7 bases. The CDR3 spans 13 residues.

The chain links TRBV11-2 to TRBJ2-7, with TRBD2 matching over 13 bases. Germline CDR1 and CDR2: SGHAT and FQNNGV. Trimming took 4 bases from V and 1 from J; bases not matched to a gene: 13. The CDR3 totals 19 residues. Here the CDR3 reads CASSSASLAGGPVSYEQYF. The CDR3 DNA sequence: TGTGCCAGCAGCTCCGCTTCACTAGCGGGGGGGCCTGTTTCCTACGAGCAGTACTTC.

The chain has TRBV7-3 and TRBJ1-1, with 9 bases aligning to TRBD1. J lost 7 bases, V lost 2 bases, and 5 bases had no gene match. Looked up from germline, CDR1 is SGHTA and CDR2 is FQGTGA. The CDR3 consists of 14 residues. CDR3 protein: CASSLGTGLGEAFF. CDR3 DNA: TGTGCCAGCAGCTTAGGGACAGGGTTGGGTGAAGCTTTCTTT.

The chain's CDR3 is CASSLAGLAAQETQYF. In DNA, the CDR3 is TGTGCCAGCAGTTTAGCGGGACTAGCGGCTCAAGAGACCCAGTACTTC. V gene TRBV12-3 or TRBV12-4 combines with J gene TRBJ2-5; 11 bases map to TRBD2. This CDR3 is 16 amino acids long. V lost 0 bases and J lost 2; bases outside the gene matches: 2.

The chain couples TRBV4-2 to TRBJ1-4; D uncertain. Trimming pared 0 bases from V and 0 bases from J, leaving 5 bases between. There are 15 residues in the CDR3. The germline CDR1 and CDR2 sequences are LGHNA and YNFKEQ. In DNA form, the CDR3 reads TGTGCCAGCAGCCAAGAAAGGGCAACTAATGAAAAACTGTTTTTT. Translation: CASSQERATNEKLFF.

At least ten counts were recorded for this clonotype. The CDR3: CSARAHTGTGGQPYEQYF. DNA of the CDR3: TGCAGTGCTAGAGCCCACACCGGGACAGGGGGTCAGCCCTACGAGCAGTACTTC. The rearrangement links TRBV20-1 to TRBJ2-7, with TRBD1 matching over 11 bases. CDR1 is DFQATT, CDR2 SNEGSKA, per germline (reference sequence). There are 18 residues in the CDR3. J lost 2 bases, V lost 1 base, and 13 bases had no gene match.

The CDR3 nucleotides read TGTGCCACCAGCAGTGATAAATTGAACACCGGGGAGCTGTTTTTT. Translation gives CATSSDKLNTGELFF. The chain is built from TRBV15 and TRBJ2-2; D is unclear. Germline values: CDR1 LNHNV, CDR2 YYDKDF (reference sequence). The CDR3 is made up of 15 amino acids. The ends were cut back, 3 bases at V and 1 base at J, with 9 bases in the middle.

The chain links TRBV11-1 to TRBJ2-3; the match to TRBD2 covers 10 bases. J gave up 5 bases and V 8 bases, and 22 bases lay outside the gene matches. In germline, CDR1 is SGHAT, CDR2 FQDESV (reference sequence). This CDR3 has 19 amino acids. The chain's CDR3 is CASVSGIREREGFRDTQYF. CDR3 bases: TGTGCCAGCGTTTCGGGGATCCGGGAGCGGGAGGGATTCAGAGATACGCAGTATTTT. Complete variable domain (other parts from reference TRBV11-1 and TRBJ2-3): EAEVAQSPRYKITEKSQAVAFWCDPISGHATLYWYRQILGQGPELLVQFQDESVVDDSQLPKDRFSAERLKGVDSTLKIQPAELGDSAMYLCASVSGIREREGFRDTQYFGPGTRLTVL.

The chain uses TRBV4-1 and TRBJ2-1; TRBD2 is a possible D gene (7 bases). CDR3 length equals 16 residues. V dropped 1 base and J dropped 4 bases, with 14 bases sitting between them. Germline values: CDR1 MGHRA, CDR2 YSYEKL. The DNA for the CDR3 is TGCGCCAGCAGCCAAGTAGGGGGGGCCCGATACAATGAGCAGTTCTTC. Protein: CASSQVGGARYNEQFF.

This CDR3 is CASSYGRDDTEAFF. The DNA for the CDR3 is TGTGCCAGCAGTTACGGCAGGGATGACACTGAAGCTTTCTTT. This rearrangement joins TRBV6-5 to TRBJ1-1; TRBD1 might be the D (5 bases). V lost 2 bases and J lost 3, with 10 bases in between. The CDR3 length is 14 residues. Germline lookup yields CDR1 MNHEY and CDR2 SVGAGI.

The gene calls are TRBV7-2 and TRBJ1-1; D ambiguous. This CDR3 comprises 16 residues. Germline values: CDR1 SGHTA, CDR2 FQGNSA. The V end lost 6 bases, the J end lost 1 base, and 18 bases lay between the germline ends. Written as DNA, the CDR3 is TGTGCCAGCAGTCATCTCACCGGCCAGCCGAACACTGAAGCTTTCTTT. The encoded protein is CASSHLTGQPNTEAFF.

A remark on this clonotype: A much larger clonotype is one base distant, so this may be a read error. V is TRBV29-1 and J is TRBJ2-1; D tentatively reads TRBD1 or TRBD2 (5 bases each). The CDR3 has 16 residues. The germline CDR1 and CDR2 sequences are SQVTM and ANQGSEA. Deletions cut 5 bases from V and 0 bases from J, with 17 bases between. CDR3 bases: TGCAGCGTTAGGTTGGGGGTGGGTTCCTCCTACAATGAGCAGTTCTTC. Translating gives CSVRLGVGSSYNEQFF.

Of note for this clonotype: A junction end diverges from the germline sequence, so it may reflect a read error. The V and J genes are TRBV2 and TRBJ1-4, with D tentatively TRBD1 (6 bases). This CDR3 region has 14 residues. The germline CDR1 and CDR2 sequences are SNHLY and FYNNEI. The CDR3 loop reads CASSEVGGVGKLFF. The CDR3 coding sequence is TGTGCCAGTAGTGAAGTTGGGGGCGTTGGAAAACTGTTTTTT.

The V call is TRBV4-2, the J call TRBJ2-7; 7 positions match TRBD2. Trimming at V came to 1 base and at J to 2 bases, leaving 5 bases not matched to a gene. The CDR3 totals 15 residues. Germline V lookup: CDR1 LGHNA, CDR2 YNFKEQ. CDR3 nucleotides: TGTGCCAGCAGCCAAGTCTGGACTAGTACCTACGAGCAGTACTTC. Encoded protein: CASSQVWTSTYEQYF.

This clonotype was observed a handful of times. J is TRBJ2-1 and V is TRBV4-2, with TRBD1 matching over 8 bases. Germline V gene lookup returns CDR1 LGHNA and CDR2 YNFKEQ. The V gene end was trimmed by 0 bases and the J gene end by 8 bases; junction bases not matched to a gene: 9. The CDR3 has 16 amino acids. The CDR3 spells CASSQDLGQGADEQFF. In DNA, the CDR3 is TGTGCCAGCAGCCAAGATCTAGGCCAGGGGGCTGATGAGCAGTTCTTC.

The chain is built from TRBV20-1 and TRBJ2-7; the D gene is possibly TRBD2 (6 bases). V was shortened by 0 bases and J by 3 bases, with 18 bases between the two germline ends. The CDR3 extends over 16 amino acids. From germline, CDR1 is DFQATT and CDR2 SNEGSKA (reference sequence). The chain's CDR3 is CSARDSGGKEFYEQYF. In DNA form, the CDR3 reads TGCAGTGCTAGAGATTCGGGCGGGAAGGAGTTCTACGAGCAGTACTTC.

The genes are TRBV12-3 or TRBV12-4 and TRBJ1-1, with D unresolved. The V gene lost 7 bases and the J gene lost 8 bases, with 23 bases spanning the gap. The length of the CDR3 is 15 residues. The CDR3 is CASTRVSQKIPEAFF. The CDR3 coding sequence is TGTGCCAGCACCCGGGTCAGCCAAAAAATTCCAGAAGCTTTCTTT.

This clonotype was recorded a few times. The V and J genes are TRBV11-2 and TRBJ1-1; 8 nucleotides match TRBD1. The ends lost 1 base at V and 6 bases at J; junction bases unmatched: 1. The germline V gene has CDR1 SGHAT and CDR2 FQNNGV. This CDR3 contains 13 residues. CDR3 region: CASSLVTGAEAFF. CDR3 nucleotides: TGTGCCAGCAGCTTAGTGACAGGGGCTGAAGCTTTCTTT. Complete variable domain (other parts from reference TRBV11-2 and TRBJ1-1): EAGVAQSPRYKIIEKRQSVAFWCNPISGHATLYWYQQILGQGPKLLIQFQNNGVVDDSQLPKDRFSAERLKGVDSTLKIQPAKLEDSAVYLCASSLVTGAEAFFGQGTRLTVV.

This chain links TRBV12-3 or TRBV12-4 with TRBJ2-3, with 7 bases matching TRBD2. V lost 1 base to trimming and J lost 4 bases; unmatched junction nucleotides: 11. This CDR3 comprises 17 residues. This chain's CDR3 is CASSLEGRREGPDTQYF. In nucleotides, the CDR3 is TGTGCCAGCAGTTTAGAGGGGCGGAGGGAGGGCCCAGATACGCAGTATTTT.

The chain employs TRBV20-1 and TRBJ2-3; 7 bases line up with TRBD2. CDR3 length: 15 amino acids. CDR1 and CDR2 from the germline V gene are DFQATT and SNEGSKA (reference sequence). Trimming took 4 bases from V and 2 from J; bases not matched to a gene: 9. The CDR3 protein is CSAISGGDYTDTQYF. As DNA, the CDR3 is TGCAGTGCTATTTCGGGGGGAGACTACACAGATACGCAGTATTTT.

This clonotype was seen a handful of times. The rearrangement joins TRBV7-9 to TRBJ1-4; D is ambiguous. V was shortened by 5 bases and J by 3 bases, with 16 bases between the two germline ends. The CDR3 covers 16 residues. The germline V gene has CDR1 SEHNR and CDR2 FQNEAQ (reference sequence). The CDR3, as DNA: TGTGCCAGCAGCCCAGGCATGGACGGCTCTAATGAAAAACTGTTTTTT. Translation: CASSPGMDGSNEKLFF.

The chain couples TRBV5-1 to TRBJ1-4, with TRBD1 matching 11 bases. The V gene's germline CDR1 is SGHRS and CDR2 YFSETQ. CDR3 length: 15 residues. V shed 1 base and J 8 bases; nucleotides not matched to a gene: 4. CDR3 residues: CASSLTGQGGEKLFF. The CDR3 bases are TGCGCCAGCAGCTTGACGGGACAGGGGGGCGAAAAACTGTTTTTT. Full variable domain (remainder filled in from reference TRBV5-1 and TRBJ1-4): KAGVTQTPRYLIKTRGQQVTLSCSPISGHRSVSWYQQTPGQGLQFLFEYFSETQRNKGNFPGRFSGRQFSNSRSEMNVSTLELGDSALYLCASSLTGQGGEKLFFGSGTQLSVL.

This clonotype was counted between two and nine times. This rearrangement joins TRBV5-1 to TRBJ2-2; D perhaps matches TRBD2 (5 bases). This CDR3 comprises 15 residues. V lost 4 bases and J 4 bases, leaving 14 bases between the germline ends. The germline V gene has CDR1 SGHRS and CDR2 YFSETQ. CDR3 in DNA: TGCGCCAGCAGCATCCTCGAGGGCCGCACCGGGGAGCTGTTTTTT. Amino acids: CASSILEGRTGELFF. Filled out from reference TRBV5-1 and TRBJ2-2, the complete variable domain reads KAGVTQTPRYLIKTRGQQVTLSCSPISGHRSVSWYQQTPGQGLQFLFEYFSETQRNKGNFPGRFSGRQFSNSRSEMNVSTLELGDSALYLCASSILEGRTGELFFGEGSRLTVL.

The sample holds many counts of this clonotype. The CDR3 DNA is TGCGCCAGCAGCCAAGAGACAGGGTGGAATTCACCCCTCCACTTT. Translating it yields CASSQETGWNSPLHF. The chain employs TRBV4-3 and TRBJ1-6; 7 bases fit TRBD1. The CDR3 spans 15 residues. The germline V gene encodes CDR1 LGHNA and CDR2 YSLEER. The ends lost 0 bases at V and 7 bases at J; junction bases unmatched: 3.